Shown below are 31 T cell receptor beta chains from a single sample sequenced in a study of T cell repertoires and Cas9 in healthy adults (dated by TCRdb to the late 2010s). The library was produced with the immunoSEQ multiplex PCR assay. TCRdb provides this immuneACCESS table in a form limited to in-frame rearrangements. Some clones are lacking; in checked studies, under half of them reflect an unresolved V gene, and why the rest are absent is not known. The table for this sample lists 20,000 to 25,000 clones; 90% of them were counted only once. The biggest ten clones account for roughly 0.69% of the sample. The sequencing sample was made of CD4+ effector T cells (CD127+, CD25-, CD137-, CD154-) from PBMCs; culture status not recorded. Receptors originate from a human donor in good health.

This rearrangement joins TRBV6-1 to TRBJ1-1; weak D call: TRBD1 (6 bases). The CDR3 is made up of 15 amino acids. V lost 2 bases to trimming and J lost 1 base, with 11 bases between them. Per the germline V gene, CDR1 is MNHNS and CDR2 is SASEGT. The CDR3 nucleotides read TGTGCCAGCAGTGAAAGGGGCAGGGGGAACACTGAAGCTTTCTTT. Protein: CASSERGRGNTEAFF.

This rearrangement joins TRBV5-1 to TRBJ2-5, with D perhaps matching TRBD2 (6 bases). V gave up 3 bases and J gave up 4 bases, with 13 bases separating them. The CDR3 totals 14 residues. Germline CDR1 is SGHRS and CDR2 is YFSETQ. This CDR3 is CASSSEGRPETQYF. For the CDR3, the DNA is TGCGCCAGCAGCTCGGAGGGCCGCCCAGAGACCCAGTACTTC.

The chain links TRBV4-1 to TRBJ2-7, with D tentatively TRBD2 (7 bases). The CDR3 totals 14 residues. The V gene lost 4 bases and the J gene lost 0 bases, with 10 bases spanning the gap. CDR1 is MGHRA and CDR2 is YSYEKL in the germline V gene. The CDR3 reads CASSPRGGSYEQYF. The DNA for the CDR3 is TGCGCCAGCAGCCCTAGGGGGGGCTCCTACGAGCAGTACTTC.

This rearrangement joins TRBV6-5 to TRBJ2-7; D not certain. CDR3 length: 14 amino acids. Germline loops: CDR1 MNHEY, CDR2 SVGAGI. With 5 bases removed from V and 6 bases from J, the gap between germline ends came to 17 bases. In nucleotides, the CDR3 is TGTGCCAGCAGTCTCGGGCCAAGCGTACGCGAGCAGTACTTC. Translated, it gives CASSLGPSVREQYF.

V and J are TRBV2 and TRBJ1-5, with 8 bases matching TRBD1. The germline gives CDR1 SNHLY, CDR2 FYNNEI. The CDR3 consists of 17 residues. V lost 5 bases and J lost 0; bases outside the gene matches: 9. DNA of the CDR3: TGTGCCAGCAGTACCCCCGACAGGGGTTATAGCAATCAGCCCCAGCATTTT. The encoded protein is CASSTPDRGYSNQPQHF.

This clone occurred once. This sequence joins TRBV5-1 and TRBJ2-2; 10 positions match TRBD2. The ends lost 4 bases at V and 9 bases at J; junction bases unmatched: 12. CDR3 length equals 16 residues. Germline V gene data show CDR1 as SGHRS and CDR2 as YFSETQ. The CDR3 nucleotides read TGCGCCAGCAGCGCTACTAGCGGGGCCTGGGGAAGGGAGCTGTTTTTT. Translation: CASSATSGAWGRELFF. Filled out from reference TRBV5-1 and TRBJ2-2, the complete variable domain reads KAGVTQTPRYLIKTRGQQVTLSCSPISGHRSVSWYQQTPGQGLQFLFEYFSETQRNKGNFPGRFSGRQFSNSRSEMNVSTLELGDSALYLCASSATSGAWGRELFFGEGSRLTVL.

CDR3 in amino acids: CASSPRYRSKTEKLFF. The CDR3 region has the DNA TGTGCCAGCAGCCCCCGGTACAGGAGCAAGACAGAAAAACTGTTTTTT. The chain joins TRBV7-6 to TRBJ1-4; tentative D call: TRBD1 (5 bases). Germline V gene sequence: CDR1 SGHVS, CDR2 FNYEAQ. The CDR3 totals 16 residues. Trimming pared 5 bases from V and 8 bases from J, leaving 21 bases between.

V gene TRBV19 combines with J gene TRBJ1-1; possible D gene TRBD1, 5 bases. Germline V gene lookup returns CDR1 LNHDA and CDR2 SQIVND (reference sequence). Trimming left V 8 bases short and J 8 bases short, with 24 bases between. CDR3 size: 15 residues. This CDR3 is CASWSGTGPNQEAFF. The DNA of the CDR3 is TGTGCCAGTTGGTCCGGGACTGGGCCAAATCAGGAAGCTTTCTTT.

This chain connects TRBV7-8 to TRBJ1-1; 7 bases fit TRBD1. The ends lost 6 bases at V and 3 bases at J; junction bases unmatched: 4. Germline CDR1 reads SGHVS; CDR2 reads FQNEAQ. This CDR3 is 13 amino acids long. The CDR3 DNA is TGTGCCAGCAGAAGGGGGCCTGACACTGAAGCTTTCTTT. It codes for CASRRGPDTEAFF.

The chain recombines TRBV4-1 with TRBJ1-5; D gene unclear. From germline, CDR1 is MGHRA and CDR2 YSYEKL. The CDR3 is 16 amino acids. The V end lost 0 bases, the J end lost 2 bases, and 11 bases lay between the germline ends. CDR3 DNA sequence: TGCGCCAGCAGCCAAGATGGAGGGATTGGCAATCAGCCCCAGCATTTT. Its translation: CASSQDGGIGNQPQHF.

CDR3 bases: TGTGCCTGGAGTGTACATCTAGGAAACACCATATATTTT. Encoded protein: CAWSVHLGNTIYF. J is TRBJ1-3 and V is TRBV30, with D unclear. CDR1 GTSNPN and CDR2 SVGIG come from the germline V gene (reference sequence). The CDR3 runs to 13 residues. V lost 0 bases to trimming and J lost 4 bases, with 7 bases between them.

This clone was detected once. J is TRBJ1-1 and V is TRBV30, with D possibly TRBD1 on 5 matching bases. V dropped 3 bases and J dropped 0 bases, with 8 bases sitting between them. CDR3 length: 13 residues. CDR1 and CDR2 (germline): GTSNPN, SVGIG (reference sequence). DNA for the CDR3: TGTGCCTGGAGCAGACAGCTGAACACTGAAGCTTTCTTT. The encoded protein is CAWSRQLNTEAFF.

This chain connects TRBV6-5 to TRBJ2-2, with D unclear. CDR3 size: 15 residues. Germline V gene sequence: CDR1 MNHEY, CDR2 SVGAGI. With 3 bases removed from V and 5 bases from J, the gap between germline ends came to 13 bases. CDR3 in DNA: TGTGCCAGCAGTTATCGATGGCAGAAGACCGGGGAGCTGTTTTTT. Protein product: CASSYRWQKTGELFF.

The rearrangement links TRBV7-2 to TRBJ2-5; 15 nucleotides line up with TRBD2. The CDR3 runs to 14 residues. Trimming removed 8 bases from V and 5 bases from J; junction bases left unmatched: 3. Germline V CDR1 and CDR2: SGHTA, FQGNSA. The CDR3 is CASGLAGGRETQYF. The CDR3 nucleotides are TGTGCCAGCGGACTAGCGGGGGGGCGGGAGACCCAGTACTTC.

This rearrangement joins TRBV4-2 to TRBJ2-1; D unresolved. The CDR3 loop spans 14 amino acids. Germline CDR1 is LGHNA and CDR2 is YNFKEQ. Trimming pared 6 bases from V and 7 bases from J, leaving 16 bases between. The chain's CDR3 is CASSPVRSRNEQFF. As DNA, the CDR3 is TGTGCCAGCAGTCCGGTGCGGTCGCGAAATGAGCAGTTCTTC.

The CDR3 spells CASSEHDRVNEQFF. The CDR3 DNA follows: TGTGCCAGCAGTGAACATGACAGGGTCAATGAGCAGTTCTTC. The V call is TRBV6-1, the J call TRBJ2-1; 7 bases map to TRBD1. Germline CDR1 and CDR2: MNHNS and SASEGT. V gave up 2 bases and J gave up 6 bases; unmatched junction bases: 4. The CDR3 is 14 amino acids.

V and J are TRBV6-6 and TRBJ1-2, with 9 nucleotides matching TRBD1. Germline loops: CDR1 MNHNY, CDR2 SVGAGI (reference sequence). V trimming: 6 bases; J trimming: 6 bases; junction bases outside the gene matches: 5. The CDR3 length is 13 residues. CDR3 amino acids: CASSPDRGDGYTF. The CDR3 coding sequence is TGTGCCAGCAGCCCCGACAGGGGGGATGGCTACACCTTC.

This rearrangement joins TRBV11-3 to TRBJ2-3, with a tentative D call TRBD2 (5 bases). Between the trimmed V and J ends, which lost 4 bases and 7 bases, there was a span of 15 bases. CDR1 is SGHNT and CDR2 is YENEEA in the germline V gene. The CDR3 length is 14 residues. The CDR3 DNA reads TGTGCCAGCAGCTCCGGCGGGTCGATGAATACGCAGTATTTT. This gives the protein CASSSGGSMNTQYF.

The sample holds a few counts of this clone. This rearrangement joins TRBV6-1 to TRBJ1-3, with unresolved D. CDR1 and CDR2 (germline): MNHNS, SASEGT. This CDR3 is 14 amino acids long. Deletions cut 4 bases from V and 0 bases from J, with 7 bases between. CDR3 nucleotide sequence: TGTGCCAGCAGTGCGGGTGCCTCTGGAAACACCATATATTTT. Residues: CASSAGASGNTIYF.

This rearrangement joins TRBV5-1 to TRBJ2-7; 7 nucleotides agree with TRBD2. Germline V gene data show CDR1 as SGHRS and CDR2 as YFSETQ. The CDR3 is 14 residues long. V shed 4 bases and J 7 bases; nucleotides not matched to a gene: 11. The DNA of the CDR3 is TGCGCCAGCAGCATAGGGACTAACCCCCCGGAGCAGTACTTC. Amino acids: CASSIGTNPPEQYF.

This sequence joins TRBV18 and TRBJ2-1; the D call may be TRBD1 or TRBD2 (5 bases each). V shed 3 bases and J shed 5 bases, with 11 bases lying between them. CDR1 KGHSH and CDR2 LQKENI come from the germline V gene. The length of the CDR3 is 14 residues. CDR3 loop: CASSPGGEDNEQFF. In DNA, the CDR3 is TGTGCCAGCTCACCTGGGGGAGAAGACAATGAGCAGTTCTTC.

This clone occurred once. V and J are TRBV18 and TRBJ2-5; 7 bases map to TRBD2. This CDR3 spans 14 amino acids. Germline V gene sequence: CDR1 KGHSH, CDR2 LQKENI. Trimming at V came to 6 bases and at J to 1 base, leaving 5 bases not matched to a gene. The CDR3 DNA is TGTGCCAGCTCCCAGGGAGGGGCCCAAGAGACCCAGTACTTC. As protein: CASSQGGAQETQYF.

CDR3 DNA: TGTGCCAGCGGCGGGGGCCACAATCAGCCCCAGCATTTT. This codes for CASGGGHNQPQHF. The V call is TRBV2, the J call TRBJ1-5; perhaps TRBD1 as D (6 bases). The CDR3 extends over 13 amino acids. Germline CDR1 reads SNHLY; CDR2 reads FYNNEI. The ends were cut back, 8 bases at V and 3 bases at J, with 11 bases in the middle. The complete variable domain, with remaining parts taken from reference TRBV2 and TRBJ1-5, reads EPEVTQTPSHQVTQMGQEVILRCVPISNHLYFYWYRQILGQKVEFLVSFYNNEISEKSEIFDDQFSVERPDGSNFTLKIRSTKLEDSAMYFCASGGGHNQPQHFGDGTRLSIL.

The chain couples TRBV5-1 to TRBJ2-6; 12 bases agree with TRBD2. V dropped 3 bases and J dropped 0; count of bases not matched to a gene: 4. From germline, CDR1 is SGHRS and CDR2 YFSETQ. This CDR3 spans 18 amino acids. As DNA, the CDR3 is TGCGCCAGCAGCTCGATACTAGCGGGGGGCTCTGGGGCCAACGTCCTGACTTTC. As protein: CASSSILAGGSGANVLTF.

V is TRBV6-5 and J is TRBJ1-6; 10 nucleotides match TRBD1. The germline V gene encodes CDR1 MNHEY and CDR2 SVGAGI. The V and J ends lost 8 bases and 8 bases, in that order; junction bases with no gene match: 6. CDR3 length: 14 amino acids. The CDR3 reads CASGPGTGDSPLHF. CDR3 bases: TGTGCCAGCGGTCCCGGGACAGGGGATTCACCCCTCCACTTT.

The genes are TRBV6-5 and TRBJ2-1; 8 nucleotides match TRBD1. The CDR3 length is 13 residues. Losses at the gene ends were 6 bases for V and 7 bases for J; bases not matched to a gene: 5. CDR1 is MNHEY and CDR2 is SVGAGI in the germline V gene. CDR3: CASRATGVNEQFF. The DNA of the CDR3 is TGTGCCAGCAGAGCGACAGGGGTAAATGAGCAGTTCTTC.

V and J are TRBV11-2 and TRBJ1-4; D gene uncertain. Deletions cut 5 bases from V and 0 bases from J, with 13 bases between. The CDR3 spans 16 residues. The germline gives CDR1 SGHAT, CDR2 FQNNGV. CDR3 sequence reads: CASSKTITSTNEKLFF. As DNA, the CDR3 is TGTGCCAGCAGCAAGACAATTACCTCAACTAATGAAAAACTGTTTTTT.

The V call is TRBV19, the J call TRBJ2-1; D remains unclear. V was clipped by 1 base and J by 5 bases, with 6 bases between them. Germline V lookup: CDR1 LNHDA, CDR2 SQIVND (reference sequence). The CDR3 is made up of 13 amino acids. The CDR3 here is CASSIAANNEQFF. For the CDR3, the DNA is TGTGCCAGTAGTATAGCCGCCAACAATGAGCAGTTCTTC.

This chain uses TRBV2 with TRBJ1-1; TRBD1 agrees at 9 bases. Germline V gives CDR1 SNHLY, CDR2 FYNNEI. This CDR3 has 14 amino acids. With V trimmed by 2 bases and J by 5 bases, 3 bases remained unmatched. CDR3 loop: CASSERGTGTEAFF. The DNA of the CDR3 is TGTGCCAGCAGTGAAAGGGGGACAGGGACTGAAGCTTTCTTT. Complete variable domain (other parts from reference TRBV2 and TRBJ1-1): EPEVTQTPSHQVTQMGQEVILRCVPISNHLYFYWYRQILGQKVEFLVSFYNNEISEKSEIFDDQFSVERPDGSNFTLKIRSTKLEDSAMYFCASSERGTGTEAFFGQGTRLTVV.

This chain links TRBV19 with TRBJ1-4; 7 bases agree with TRBD1. Germline V gene data show CDR1 as LNHDA and CDR2 as SQIVND (reference sequence). The length of the CDR3 is 16 residues. The trim removed 4 bases at V and 8 bases at J, leaving 13 bases unmatched. The CDR3, as DNA: TGTGCCAGTAGTACCCTTGGGACAGTGGGAGAGGAAAAACTGTTTTTT. This translates into CASSTLGTVGEEKLFF.

The rearrangement uses TRBV5-1 and TRBJ2-5; 7 nucleotides align to TRBD1. This CDR3 is 14 amino acids long. After removal of 3 bases from V and 5 bases from J, the junction contained 7 bases not matched to a gene. Looked up from germline, CDR1 is SGHRS and CDR2 is YFSETQ. Here the CDR3 DNA reads TGCGCCAGCAGCTCGGGGACAGTCCAGGAGACCCAGTACTTC. Its translation: CASSSGTVQETQYF.